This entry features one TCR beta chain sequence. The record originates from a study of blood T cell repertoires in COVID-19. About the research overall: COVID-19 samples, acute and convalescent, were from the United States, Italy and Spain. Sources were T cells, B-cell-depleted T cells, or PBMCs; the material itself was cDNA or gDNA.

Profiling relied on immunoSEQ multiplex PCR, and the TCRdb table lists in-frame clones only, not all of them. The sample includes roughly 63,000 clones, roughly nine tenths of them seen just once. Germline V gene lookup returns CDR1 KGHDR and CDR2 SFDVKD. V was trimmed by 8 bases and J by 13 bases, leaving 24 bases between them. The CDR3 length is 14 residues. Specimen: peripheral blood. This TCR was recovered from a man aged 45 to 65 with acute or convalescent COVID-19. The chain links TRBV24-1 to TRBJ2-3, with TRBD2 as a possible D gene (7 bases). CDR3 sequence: CATKTGGGKGREYF. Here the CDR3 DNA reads TGTGCCACCAAGACGGGGGGCGGGAAGGGGAGGGAGTATTTT.